The subject of this entry is one T cell receptor beta chain. Its antigen is as yet unknown. This entry is derived from a study of shared clonotypes between healthy human individuals. Across the whole study: Aged 18 to 49, the donors were a couple of women and a few men. Every donor yielded three CD4 naive, three CD4 memory, two CD8 naive and one CD8 memory plate.

Study-wide results and caveats: Clonotypes shared by all four donors outscored non-shared clonotypes in generation probability.

Trimming took off 4 bases at V and 5 bases at J, with 11 bases between the two ends. Germline CDR1 KGHSH, CDR2 LQKENI. The CDR3 covers 14 residues. Assay: immunoSEQ multiplex PCR; the TCRdb copy retains only in-frame clones and omits some. The sample has a few million clones, almost 96% seen once. The sample was naive CD4+ T cells sorted from blood. Indicated subset: CD45RA+ positively selected. This TCR derives from a man aged 18 to 35 in good health. The chain joins TRBV18 to TRBJ2-2; D ambiguous. DNA of the CDR3: TGTGCCAGCTCACTGGACGGTGGAACCGGGGAGCTGTTTTTT. Residues: CASSLDGGTGELFF.